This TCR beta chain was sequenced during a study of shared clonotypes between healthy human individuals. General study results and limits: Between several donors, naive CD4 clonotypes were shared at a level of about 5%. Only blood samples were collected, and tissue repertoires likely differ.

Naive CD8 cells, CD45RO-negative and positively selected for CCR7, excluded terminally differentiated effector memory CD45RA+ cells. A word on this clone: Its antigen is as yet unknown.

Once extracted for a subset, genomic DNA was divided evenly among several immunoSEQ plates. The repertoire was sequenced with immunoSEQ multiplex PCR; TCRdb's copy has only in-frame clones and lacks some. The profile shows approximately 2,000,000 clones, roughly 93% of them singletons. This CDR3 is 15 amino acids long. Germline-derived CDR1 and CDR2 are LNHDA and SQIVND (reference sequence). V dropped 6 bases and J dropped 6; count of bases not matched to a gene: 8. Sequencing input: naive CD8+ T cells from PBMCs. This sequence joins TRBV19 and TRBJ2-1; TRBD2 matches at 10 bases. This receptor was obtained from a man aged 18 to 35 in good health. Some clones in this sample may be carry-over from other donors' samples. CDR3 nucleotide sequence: TGTGCCAGTAGAATATTAGCGGGAGGAAGCAATGAGCAGTTCTTC. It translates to CASRILAGGSNEQFF.